This TCR beta chain came from a study of cytotoxic CD8 clonotypes in ibrutinib-treated CLL. Whole-study findings and limits: Circulating CD8+ T-cell counts were tracked by baseline clonality, which exceeded that of age-matched healthy donors.

V lost 3 bases, J lost 4 bases, and 7 bases lay in between. CDR1 LNHDA and CDR2 SQIVND come from the germline V gene (reference sequence). This CDR3 has 13 residues. In the case of this clone: Its antigen is not identified.

TCRdb keeps only in-frame clones here, not all; method: immunoSEQ multiplex PCR. The sample includes approximately 330,000 clones, about 80% of them seen just once. The receptor comes from a human donor with chronic lymphocytic leukemia. The gene calls are TRBV19 and TRBJ1-5, with D unresolved. Source: PBMCs, taken before ibrutinib treatment. CDR3 sequence (DNA): TGTGCCAGTAGTATTTTAGGGAATCAGCCCCAGCATTTT. Its translation is CASSILGNQPQHF.